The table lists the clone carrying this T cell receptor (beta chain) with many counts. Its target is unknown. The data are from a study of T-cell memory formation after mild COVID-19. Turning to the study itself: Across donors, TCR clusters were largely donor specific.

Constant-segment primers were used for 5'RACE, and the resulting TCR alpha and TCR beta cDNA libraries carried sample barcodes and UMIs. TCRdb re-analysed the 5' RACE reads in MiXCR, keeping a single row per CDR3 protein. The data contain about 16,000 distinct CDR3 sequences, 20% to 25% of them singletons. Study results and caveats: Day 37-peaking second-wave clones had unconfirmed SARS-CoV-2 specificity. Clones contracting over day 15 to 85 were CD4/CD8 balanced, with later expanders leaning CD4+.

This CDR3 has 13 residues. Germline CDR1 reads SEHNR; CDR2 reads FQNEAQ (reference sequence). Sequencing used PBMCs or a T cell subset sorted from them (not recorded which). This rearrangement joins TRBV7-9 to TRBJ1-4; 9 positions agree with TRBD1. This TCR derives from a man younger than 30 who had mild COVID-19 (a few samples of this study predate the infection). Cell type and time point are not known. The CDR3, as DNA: TGTGCTTCTGGGACAGGGAATAATGAAAAACTGTTTTTT. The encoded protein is CASGTGNNEKLFF.